This T cell receptor (beta chain) was sequenced for a study of blood T cell repertoires in COVID-19. Study in general: In Cohort 3, a recovered donor had either two negative PCRs, clearance, or symptom resolution.

This table comes from immunoSEQ multiplex PCR, and its TCRdb copy is limited to in-frame clones, with some not included. Of 200,000 to 250,000 clones in the sample, approximately 87% are singletons; the top ten hold roughly 3.2%. Trimming took 3 bases from V and 0 from J, leaving 12 bases between them. This CDR3 region has 16 residues. The V gene's germline CDR1 is LGHNA and CDR2 YNFKEQ. This rearrangement joins TRBV4-2 to TRBJ1-3, with D tentatively TRBD1 (6 bases). The receptor was isolated from a woman between 50 and 59 years old in a cohort exposed to, infected with or recovered from COVID-19 (not recorded which). Sequenced: PBMCs or T cells enriched from blood (not recorded which). DNA for the CDR3: TGTGCCAGCAGCCACCAAGCAGGGGCCTCTGGAAACACCATATATTTT. Its translation is CASSHQAGASGNTIYF.